This TCR beta chain was captured by sequencing in a study of blood T cell repertoires in COVID-19. About the study: PBMCs, B-cell-depleted T cells, or T cells provided the cDNA or gDNA that made up the material.

Clones were sequenced by immunoSEQ multiplex PCR, and TCRdb holds only the in-frame ones, with some missing. This sample has under 450,000 clones, with about 90% found just once. V was clipped by 9 bases and J by 8 bases; unmatched bases: 11. CDR1 and CDR2 from the germline V gene are WSHSY and SAAADI. The CDR3 sequence is 14 residues long. Recruits, aged about 18 to 90 years, lived in 24 US areas. Sample: PBMCs or T cells enriched from blood (not recorded which). This TCR derives from a woman younger than 45 who had recovered from COVID-19. The V gene is TRBV10-2, the J gene TRBJ2-1; 9 bases are a match to TRBD1. The CDR3 DNA reads TGCGCCAGTTCCAGGCAACAGGGGGCATATGAGCAGTTCTTC. Translated: CASSRQQGAYEQFF.